The entry below describes one T cell receptor beta chain. These data are taken from a study of blood T cell repertoires in COVID-19. Profiled with immunoSEQ multiplex PCR; TCRdb holds only in-frame clones, not every one. The sample has 140,000 to 150,000 clones, roughly 87% seen once; the top ten hold roughly 1.9%. V shed 5 bases and J shed 1 base, with 11 bases lying between them. The germline CDR1 and CDR2 sequences are SGHTA and FQGNSA. The CDR3 loop spans 15 amino acids. The specimen sequenced was peripheral blood. This sequence joins TRBV7-2 and TRBJ2-2, with D unclear. The sequence was obtained from a man aged 65 to 79 with acute or convalescent COVID-19. CDR3 amino acids: CASSTGYRNTGELFF. The CDR3 region has the DNA TGTGCCAGCAGCACCGGGTACCGGAACACCGGGGAGCTGTTTTTT.